One and the same sample provided the 15 T cell receptor beta chains below, sequenced in a study of T cell repertoires in cytomegalovirus infection. These receptors' antigens are unknown. MiXCR, applied by TCRdb to the reads, yields one record per CDR3 protein. In the table there are fewer than 950,000 distinct CDR3 sequences, approximately 29% of which are singletons. The sequenced sample was cultured CD8+ T cells from PBMCs, obtained from culture after CMV antigen stimulation. These receptors were obtained from a human donor in good health (CMV status not recorded). Some clones in this sample may be carry-over from other donors' samples.

The J gene is TRBJ2-1, the V gene TRBV6-8; 7 bases align to TRBD2. CDR3 length: 15 residues. From germline, CDR1 is MNHGY and CDR2 SAAAGT. The V gene end was trimmed by 6 bases and the J gene end by 5 bases; junction bases not matched to a gene: 10. CDR3 region: CASSPRSGVDNEQFF. The CDR3 DNA reads TGTGCCAGCAGCCCTCGGAGCGGGGTCGACAATGAGCAGTTCTTC.

This chain joins TRBV6-2 or TRBV6-3 and TRBJ2-1, with TRBD2 identical over 13 bases. V lost 2 bases, J lost 8 bases, and 6 bases stayed unmatched. Germline V gives CDR1 MNHEY, CDR2 SVGEGT. The CDR3 is 16 amino acids. In DNA, the CDR3 is TGTGCCAGCAGTTACACAACTAGCGGGGGGGAGTATGAGCAGTTCTTC. It codes for CASSYTTSGGEYEQFF.

This clonotype was picked up many times. The rearrangement joins TRBV12-3 or TRBV12-4 to TRBJ2-2; the D gene is possibly TRBD1 (5 bases). V dropped 3 bases and J dropped 8 bases, with 13 bases sitting between them. This CDR3 comprises 14 residues. CDR3 nucleotide sequence: TGTGCCAGCAGTTTCCTCCCAGGGTTGGGGGAGCTGTTTTTT. As protein: CASSFLPGLGELFF.

This clonotype was observed a handful of times. This rearrangement joins TRBV10-1 to TRBJ1-6, with 8 bases identical to TRBD1. V lost 8 bases and J lost 5; bases outside the gene matches: 2. The CDR3 runs to 13 residues. Germline V gene data show CDR1 as WNHNN and CDR2 as SYGVQD (reference sequence). For the CDR3, the DNA is TGCGCCAGCCGACAGGGGAATAATTCACCCCTCCACTTT. Amino acids: CASRQGNNSPLHF.

This clonotype was picked up a small number of times. The chain has TRBV29-1 and TRBJ2-2; D call uncertain. This CDR3 comprises 13 residues. CDR1 is SQVTM, CDR2 ANQGSEA, per germline. Deletions cut 1 base from V and 1 base from J, with 4 bases between. In DNA form, the CDR3 reads TGCAGCGTTGAAGGCGGGAACACCGGGGAGCTGTTTTTT. Translation: CSVEGGNTGELFF.

The gene calls are TRBV13 and TRBJ2-7, with TRBD1 identical over 9 bases. The CDR3 is 14 amino acids. Germline CDR1 and CDR2: PRHDT and FYEKMQ (reference sequence). V dropped 6 bases and J dropped 3; count of bases not matched to a gene: 6. The CDR3 protein is CASRIGTGYYEQYF. CDR3 nucleotides: TGTGCCAGCAGGATCGGGACAGGGTACTACGAGCAGTACTTC.

This chain joins TRBV6-1 and TRBJ2-3; TRBD2 is a possible D gene (6 bases). Trimming pared 9 bases from V and 7 bases from J, leaving 8 bases between. The CDR3 is made up of 10 amino acids. Per germline, CDR1 MNHNS and CDR2 SASEGT. The CDR3 spells CASGGYTQYF. CDR3 in DNA: TGTGCCAGTGGAGGGTATACGCAGTATTTT.

This clonotype was recorded only once. This rearrangement joins TRBV4-2 to TRBJ1-2; a possible D gene is TRBD1 (5 bases). The CDR3 spans 16 residues. Germline V gives CDR1 LGHNA, CDR2 YNFKEQ. Trimming cost V 4 bases and J 0 bases, with 15 bases left between them. This CDR3 is CASSLLTGPANYGYTF. CDR3 sequence (DNA): TGTGCCAGCAGCCTACTAACAGGACCCGCTAACTATGGCTACACCTTC.

The table lists this clonotype with a few counts. This chain joins TRBV7-8 and TRBJ2-5, with TRBD2 matching over 12 bases. Germline V CDR1 and CDR2: SGHVS, FQNEAQ. The V and J ends lost 7 bases and 4 bases, in that order; junction bases with no gene match: 10. The length of the CDR3 is 16 residues. This chain's CDR3 is CASTRTSGALRETQYF. The CDR3 coding sequence is TGTGCCAGCACCAGGACTAGCGGGGCCCTTAGAGAGACCCAGTACTTC.

The rearrangement joins TRBV6-5 to TRBJ2-1; 7 nucleotides agree with TRBD2. After removal of 2 bases from V and 10 bases from J, the junction contained 8 bases not matched to a gene. Germline CDR1 MNHEY, CDR2 SVGAGI. CDR3 length: 14 amino acids. The CDR3 DNA follows: TGTGCCAGCAGTTACCAAGAGATAGCGGGCGAGCAGTTCTTC. Translated: CASSYQEIAGEQFF.

J is TRBJ1-1 and V is TRBV6-6; weak D call: TRBD1 (5 bases). This CDR3 has 11 amino acids. The V gene lost 10 bases and the J gene lost 5 bases, with 11 bases spanning the gap. Germline V gene sequence: CDR1 MNHNY, CDR2 SVGAGI (reference sequence). The CDR3 is CATRRGTEAFF. The CDR3 region has the DNA TGTGCCACCAGGAGGGGAACTGAAGCTTTCTTT.

This clonotype showed up just a few times. The chain couples TRBV27 to TRBJ1-4; 7 positions match TRBD1. From germline, CDR1 is MNHEY and CDR2 SMNVEV (reference sequence). Trimming removed 2 bases from V and 8 bases from J; junction bases left unmatched: 5. The CDR3 totals 14 residues. The CDR3 DNA sequence: TGTGCCAGCAGTTTAAGGGGGCGCCAGGAAAAACTGTTTTTT. Its translation is CASSLRGRQEKLFF.

In the case of this clonotype: The junction does not match germline at one end; this may be a read error. The V and J genes are TRBV10-3 and TRBJ2-3, with D possibly TRBD2 on 6 matching bases. This CDR3 has 13 amino acids. Germline CDR1 reads ENHRY; CDR2 reads SYGVKD. The CDR3 here is CTISPGTGDTQYF. CDR3 bases: TGTACCATCAGCCCCGGGACTGGTGATACGCAGTATTTT.

This clonotype has more than one count but fewer than ten. CDR3 protein: CASSIGHALEAFF. Written as DNA, the CDR3 is TGTGCCAGTAGTATAGGACATGCCCTTGAAGCTTTCTTT. The V and J genes are TRBV19 and TRBJ1-1; D is unclear. Germline assignment: CDR1 LNHDA and CDR2 SQIVND (reference sequence). Trimming took 1 base from V and 7 from J, leaving 10 bases between them. The length of the CDR3 is 13 residues.

V and J are TRBV11-2 and TRBJ2-2, with 10 positions matching TRBD1. The germline V gene encodes CDR1 SGHAT and CDR2 FQNNGV. Trimming took 5 bases from V and 4 from J; bases not matched to a gene: 7. CDR3 length: 16 amino acids. CDR3 loop: CASSGPGTGVTGELFF. The CDR3 region has the DNA TGTGCCAGCAGCGGACCCGGGACAGGGGTCACCGGGGAGCTGTTTTTT.